The next 32 T cell receptor beta chains were all read from a single sample in a study of Ad26.COV2.S vaccination and SARS-CoV-2 variants. Clones were read by immunoSEQ multiplex PCR, and TCRdb kept only the in-frame ones, dropping some. The table has around 86,000 clones, roughly 85% seen once; the top ten hold approximately 15%. The sequencing used peripheral blood, collected after recovery from COVID-19. Every receptor here comes from a human donor who had recovered from COVID-19.

The rearrangement joins TRBV27 to TRBJ2-3; 8 bases match TRBD2. Germline V gene sequence: CDR1 MNHEY, CDR2 SMNVEV (reference sequence). J was trimmed by 4 bases and V by 7 bases; bases with no gene match: 4. The CDR3 spans 13 residues. The CDR3 nucleotides are TGTGCCAGCAATTCGGGAGGGCCAGATACGCAGTATTTT. Translating gives CASNSGGPDTQYF.

The J gene is TRBJ2-1, the V gene TRBV5-1; tentatively, D is TRBD1 (6 bases). Trimming removed 0 bases at V and 5 bases at J, with 6 bases between. The length of the CDR3 is 13 residues. Germline V gene lookup returns CDR1 SGHRS and CDR2 YFSETQ. The CDR3 reads CASSLDRDNEQFF. CDR3 DNA: TGCGCCAGCAGCTTGGACAGGGACAATGAGCAGTTCTTC. Variable domain in full (rest from reference TRBV5-1 and TRBJ2-1): KAGVTQTPRYLIKTRGQQVTLSCSPISGHRSVSWYQQTPGQGLQFLFEYFSETQRNKGNFPGRFSGRQFSNSRSEMNVSTLELGDSALYLCASSLDRDNEQFFGPGTRLTVL.

The chain combines TRBV6-5 with TRBJ2-1, with TRBD1 matching 9 bases. The CDR3 runs to 15 residues. Germline V lookup: CDR1 MNHEY, CDR2 SVGAGI. Trimming cost V 7 bases and J 4 bases; bases outside gene matches: 8. The CDR3 DNA reads as TGTGCCAGCACCGAACAGGGGGCGCGTTACAATGAGCAGTTCTTC. Translated: CASTEQGARYNEQFF.

This clone was observed a handful of times. This chain joins TRBV5-1 and TRBJ1-5, with D possibly TRBD1 on 6 matching bases. From germline, CDR1 is SGHRS and CDR2 YFSETQ. This CDR3 spans 15 amino acids. V lost 0 bases and J lost 0, with 7 bases in between. CDR3 region: CASSLEGHSNQPQHF. CDR3 in DNA: TGCGCCAGCAGCTTGGAGGGACATAGCAATCAGCCCCAGCATTTT.

The chain joins TRBV18 to TRBJ2-2; D may match TRBD1 or TRBD2 (5 bases each). V was pared by 0 bases and J by 0 bases, with 17 bases between. There are 19 residues in the CDR3. The germline V gene has CDR1 KGHSH and CDR2 LQKENI. In nucleotides, the CDR3 is TGTGCCAGCTCACCACCCCAGGGCGGGCTAAACTCGAACACCGGGGAGCTGTTTTTT. This sequence encodes CASSPPQGGLNSNTGELFF. The full variable domain, in which reference TRBV18 and TRBJ2-2 provide the parts outside the CDR3, is NAGVMQNPRHLVRRRGQEARLRCSPMKGHSHVYWYRQLPEEGLKFMVYLQKENIIDESGMPKERFSAEFPKEGPSILRIQQVVRGDSAAYFCASSPPQGGLNSNTGELFFGEGSRLTVL.

The V gene is TRBV27, the J gene TRBJ2-6, with unresolved D. V was cut by 6 bases and J by 0 bases, with 3 bases left in between. This CDR3 contains 13 residues. The germline CDR1 and CDR2 sequences are MNHEY and SMNVEV (reference sequence). Here the CDR3 reads CASRVSGANVLTF. CDR3 in DNA: TGTGCCAGCAGGGTCTCTGGGGCCAACGTCCTGACTTTC.

The V and J genes are TRBV19 and TRBJ2-7; no definite D call. The ends were cut back, 3 bases at V and 4 bases at J, with 7 bases in the middle. The CDR3 sequence is 12 residues long. Germline CDR1 LNHDA, CDR2 SQIVND (reference sequence). The CDR3 DNA reads as TGTGCCAGTAGTATCTCCCCTTACGAGCAGTACTTC. It encodes CASSISPYEQYF.

Notes on this clone: This CDR3 is also generated by other DNA sequences in the sample. The genes are TRBV7-2 and TRBJ2-7; D uncertain. The CDR3 is made up of 13 amino acids. Germline V gene lookup returns CDR1 SGHTA and CDR2 FQGNSA. Trimming removed 1 base from V and 4 bases from J, with 8 bases in between. CDR3 amino acids: CASSLVGRYEQYF. The DNA for the CDR3 is TGTGCCAGCAGCTTAGTTGGCCGATACGAGCAGTACTTC.

V gene TRBV4-3 combines with J gene TRBJ1-4; no reliable D call. Germline-derived CDR1 and CDR2 are LGHNA and YSLEER. This CDR3 is built from 15 residues. The germline V and J ends were trimmed by 2 bases and 4 bases, with 11 bases remaining between them. The CDR3 region has the DNA TGCGCCAGCAGCCAATTCCCGGGGATTAATGAAAAACTGTTTTTT. This gives the protein CASSQFPGINEKLFF.

V usage is TRBV15 and J usage is TRBJ2-7; D is perhaps TRBD2 (6 bases). The germline gives CDR1 LNHNV, CDR2 YYDKDF (reference sequence). There are 16 residues in the CDR3. Trimming pared 3 bases from V and 6 bases from J, leaving 21 bases between. The CDR3 loop reads CATSREFAGPGREQYF. CDR3 nucleotide sequence: TGTGCCACCAGCAGGGAATTCGCGGGACCCGGACGCGAGCAGTACTTC.

With respect to this clone: This same CDR3 is encoded by further DNA sequences in the sample. V is TRBV29-1 and J is TRBJ1-2; D not certain. The CDR3 loop spans 11 amino acids. Trimming stripped 3 bases from V and 4 bases from J, with 6 bases between. CDR1 is SQVTM and CDR2 is ANQGSEA in the germline V gene. For the CDR3, the DNA is TGCAGCGTTGAGTCAGGCTATGGCTACACCTTC. It specifies CSVESGYGYTF. The whole variable domain, filled in from reference TRBV29-1 and TRBJ1-2, reads SAVISQKPSRDICQRGTSLTIQCQVDSQVTMMFWYRQQPGQSLTLIATANQGSEATYESGFVIDKFPISRPNLTFSTLTVSNMSPEDSSIYLCSVESGYGYTFGSGTRLTVV.

The chain's CDR3 is CASRHRHGNEKLFF. CDR3 DNA: TGTGCCAGCAGACACAGGCACGGTAATGAAAAACTGTTTTTT. V usage is TRBV28 and J usage is TRBJ1-4; perhaps TRBD1 as D (5 bases). The CDR3 is 14 residues long. V lost 6 bases and J 4 bases, leaving 12 bases between the germline ends. CDR1 MDHEN and CDR2 SYDVKM come from the germline V gene.

The V call is TRBV28, the J call TRBJ2-7, with 11 bases identical to TRBD2. The trim removed 6 bases at V and 4 bases at J, leaving 8 bases unmatched. CDR3 length equals 15 residues. In germline, CDR1 is MDHEN, CDR2 SYDVKM. CDR3 coding DNA: TGTGCCAGCAGCCAGTTAGCGGGAGGGGTGTACGAGCAGTACTTC. Its protein product is CASSQLAGGVYEQYF.

There are many counts of this clone. Other DNA sequences in this specimen translate into the identical CDR3. This chain links TRBV5-1 with TRBJ2-3; 7 nucleotides align to TRBD2. Trimming removed 0 bases from V and 5 bases from J; junction bases left unmatched: 6. Looked up from germline, CDR1 is SGHRS and CDR2 is YFSETQ. The CDR3 runs to 15 residues. CDR3: CASSLDVGGKDTQYF. CDR3 in DNA: TGCGCCAGCAGCTTGGATGTGGGAGGGAAAGATACGCAGTATTTT.

The gene calls are TRBV14 and TRBJ2-5; 7 bases are shared with TRBD1. Germline CDR1 and CDR2: SGHDN and FVKESK. The V segment lost 2 bases and the J segment 3 bases; nucleotides outside the gene matches: 6. The CDR3 loop spans 15 amino acids. The CDR3 DNA is TGTGCCAGCAGCCAAAAGACAGGGCTTGAAGAGACCCAGTACTTC. Its translation is CASSQKTGLEETQYF.

V gene TRBV12-5 combines with J gene TRBJ1-1, with TRBD1 identical over 7 bases. The CDR3 totals 15 residues. V trimming: 6 bases; J trimming: 0 bases; junction bases outside the gene matches: 7. Germline V gene data show CDR1 as LGHNT and CDR2 as FRNRAP. CDR3 residues: CASGSGQSMNTEAFF. In nucleotides, the CDR3 is TGTGCTAGTGGCTCGGGACAGTCCATGAACACTGAAGCTTTCTTT.

This sequence joins TRBV7-2 and TRBJ2-7; TRBD2 aligns across 8 bases. This CDR3 region has 16 residues. Germline V CDR1 and CDR2: SGHTA, FQGNSA. V dropped 5 bases and J dropped 3; count of bases not matched to a gene: 12. DNA of the CDR3: TGTGCCAGCAGCCCCAGGGGTGTTGCGGGAGGCTACGAGCAGTACTTC. Translated, it gives CASSPRGVAGGYEQYF.

This sequence joins TRBV5-1 and TRBJ1-1; 12 positions agree with TRBD1. The V segment lost 3 bases and the J segment 6 bases; nucleotides outside the gene matches: 9. Per germline, CDR1 SGHRS and CDR2 YFSETQ. CDR3 size: 16 residues. CDR3 sequence reads: CASSWGTGGLQSEAFF. The CDR3 DNA follows: TGCGCCAGCAGCTGGGGGACAGGGGGCCTGCAGTCTGAAGCTTTCTTT.

The chain couples TRBV11-2 to TRBJ2-3; 8 nucleotides agree with TRBD1. The CDR3 sequence is 16 residues long. V gave up 4 bases and J gave up 4 bases; unmatched junction bases: 10. Germline V gene data show CDR1 as SGHAT and CDR2 as FQNNGV. CDR3 nucleotides: TGTGCCAGCAGCTCCAGGGGGCCAAGGGGGGCAGATACGCAGTATTTT. Translated: CASSSRGPRGADTQYF.

This chain joins TRBV12-5 and TRBJ1-2, with TRBD1 matching over 11 bases. The CDR3 is made up of 19 amino acids. After removal of 3 bases from V and 0 bases from J, the junction contained 12 bases not matched to a gene. Germline loops: CDR1 LGHNT, CDR2 FRNRAP. The CDR3 loop is CASGFHQPGQGVTNYGYTF. CDR3 sequence (DNA): TGTGCTAGTGGTTTTCACCAGCCGGGACAGGGGGTGACTAACTATGGCTACACCTTC.

The chain employs TRBV6-5 and TRBJ2-1; a possible D gene is TRBD1 (5 bases). V lost 6 bases, J lost 16 bases, and 22 bases lay in between. This CDR3 region has 13 residues. Germline V gives CDR1 MNHEY, CDR2 SVGAGI. CDR3 nucleotides: TGTGCCAGCAGAATTGCCAGGGCATCCATCTCCTTCTTC. This encodes CASRIARASISFF.

In DNA, the CDR3 is TGTGCCACCAGCAGAGATCGTTCGGGCGCCGGCTACACCTTC. It specifies CATSRDRSGAGYTF. The rearrangement links TRBV15 to TRBJ1-2; no firm D call. Germline V gives CDR1 LNHNV, CDR2 YYDKDF (reference sequence). The CDR3 runs 14 residues. Trimming took 0 bases from V and 8 from J, leaving 13 bases between them.

A few counts support this clone. This chain's CDR3 is CASSSPGLALSIQYF. CDR3 nucleotide sequence: TGTGCCAGTAGTTCACCGGGACTAGCATTGAGCATTCAGTACTTC. The chain links TRBV19 to TRBJ2-4; TRBD2 matches at 9 bases. Germline V gives CDR1 LNHDA, CDR2 SQIVND (reference sequence). This CDR3 comprises 15 residues. The trim removed 5 bases at V and 9 bases at J, leaving 11 bases unmatched. The variable domain in full, with the rest retrieved from reference TRBV19 and TRBJ2-4, is DGGITQSPKYLFRKEGQNVTLSCEQNLNHDAMYWYRQDPGQGLRLIYYSQIVNDFQKGDIAEGYSVSREKKESFPLTVTSAQKNPTAFYLCASSSPGLALSIQYFGAGTRLSVL.

The chain joins TRBV13 to TRBJ2-7; D is ambiguous. V was clipped by 0 bases and J by 10 bases, with 7 bases between them. The CDR3 contains 11 residues. Germline V gene sequence: CDR1 PRHDT, CDR2 FYEKMQ (reference sequence). The CDR3 DNA reads TGTGCCAGCAGCTTAGGCCCAGCACAGTACTTC. Amino acids: CASSLGPAQYF. The full variable domain, completed using reference TRBV13 and TRBJ2-7, is AAGVIQSPRHLIKEKRETATLKCYPIPRHDTVYWYQQGPGQDPQFLISFYEKMQSDKGSIPDRFSAQQFSDYHSELNMSSLELGDSALYFCASSLGPAQYFGPGTRLTVT.

J is TRBJ2-2 and V is TRBV28; D gene unclear. The CDR3 runs to 15 residues. Trimming pared 5 bases from V and 1 base from J, leaving 11 bases between. Germline V gene sequence: CDR1 MDHEN, CDR2 SYDVKM. CDR3 loop: CASSPPHRNTGELFF. The CDR3 region has the DNA TGTGCCAGCAGTCCCCCACACAGGAACACCGGGGAGCTGTTTTTT.

This chain links TRBV10-3 with TRBJ2-7, with D maybe TRBD2 (6 bases). V lost 4 bases to trimming and J lost 3 bases, with 13 bases between them. Germline CDR1 reads ENHRY; CDR2 reads SYGVKD. The CDR3 covers 14 residues. CDR3: CAISGGGEFYEQYF. The DNA for the CDR3 is TGTGCCATCAGTGGCGGCGGGGAATTCTACGAGCAGTACTTC.

The gene calls are TRBV6-5 and TRBJ2-5; 7 bases fit TRBD2. CDR1 MNHEY and CDR2 SVGAGI come from the germline V gene. The V gene end was trimmed by 5 bases and the J gene end by 6 bases; junction bases not matched to a gene: 6. CDR3 size: 13 residues. In DNA form, the CDR3 reads TGTGCCAGCAGTCTTAGCGGGTGGAAGACCCAGTACTTC. It translates to CASSLSGWKTQYF.

V usage is TRBV5-8 and J usage is TRBJ2-7; 9 positions agree with TRBD1. Trimming cost V 5 bases and J 5 bases; bases outside gene matches: 5. Germline V CDR1 and CDR2: SGHTS, YDEGEE. The CDR3 consists of 13 residues. The CDR3, as DNA: TGTGCCAGCAGATTGACAGGGGGGGACGAGCAGTACTTC. Residues: CASRLTGGDEQYF.

CDR3 in DNA: TGTGCCAGCAGCTTCCGGAGCGGGAGGGGCGGTCGGAACACAGATACGCAGTATTTT. Amino acids: CASSFRSGRGGRNTDTQYF. This chain uses TRBV5-4 with TRBJ2-3, with 10 bases lining up with TRBD2. Germline CDR1 SGHNT, CDR2 YYREEE (reference sequence). This CDR3 has 19 amino acids. Trimming at V came to 2 bases and at J to 2 bases, leaving 14 bases not matched to a gene.

The chain uses TRBV3-1 (or the pseudogene TRBV3-2) and TRBJ2-7, with 11 bases aligning to TRBD2. With 4 bases clipped from V and 4 bases from J, the junction kept 6 bases outside the gene matches. Germline CDR1 reads LGHDT; CDR2 reads YNNKEL (reference sequence). CDR3 length: 15 amino acids. The CDR3 nucleotides read TGTGCCAGCAGCCTCCTAGCGGGAGGAAAATACGAGCAGTACTTC. It codes for CASSLLAGGKYEQYF.

This chain links TRBV19 with TRBJ1-2, with a weak D call TRBD1 (5 bases). This CDR3 contains 15 residues. The ends were cut back, 0 bases at V and 4 bases at J, with 12 bases in the middle. CDR1 is LNHDA, CDR2 SQIVND, per germline (reference sequence). The CDR3 loop reads CASSIEGAPGYGYTF. CDR3 sequence (DNA): TGTGCCAGTAGTATAGAAGGGGCCCCTGGCTATGGCTACACCTTC.

The chain uses TRBV11-3 and TRBJ2-7; D perhaps matches TRBD1 (5 bases). V lost 3 bases to trimming and J lost 2 bases, with 8 bases between them. The CDR3 is 13 amino acids. Germline CDR1 SGHNT, CDR2 YENEEA. DNA for the CDR3: TGTGCCAGCAGCTTCAGGGTCCCCTACGAGCAGTACTTC. Its translation is CASSFRVPYEQYF.